These 17 T cell receptor beta chains originate from one sample sequenced in a study of blood T cell repertoires in COVID-19. Sequenced by immunoSEQ multiplex PCR; TCRdb stores in-frame clones only, minus some. The sample holds about 330,000 clones, 92% seen once. The sample comprised PBMCs or T cells enriched from blood (not recorded which). The origin of the receptors is a woman aged 25-40 years who had recovered from COVID-19.

The chain uses TRBV3-1 (or the pseudogene TRBV3-2) and TRBJ2-1; 13 bases are a match to TRBD2. The CDR3 covers 17 residues. Germline V gene data show CDR1 as LGHDT and CDR2 as YNNKEL (reference sequence). V lost 1 base to trimming and J lost 6 bases; unmatched junction nucleotides: 6. The CDR3: CASSQATGTSGTNEQFF. DNA for the CDR3: TGTGCCAGCAGCCAAGCGACCGGGACTAGCGGGACCAATGAGCAGTTCTTC.

The J gene is TRBJ1-1, the V gene TRBV28; TRBD1 matches at 9 bases. The germline CDR1 and CDR2 sequences are MDHEN and SYDVKM. Trimming cost V 5 bases and J 4 bases; bases outside gene matches: 11. This CDR3 is built from 16 residues. The CDR3 nucleotides read TGTGCCAGCAGTACTAGGACAGGGGAAGTTCTCACTGAAGCTTTCTTT. This translates into CASSTRTGEVLTEAFF.

The V gene is TRBV4-2, the J gene TRBJ2-2, with a possible D match to TRBD1 (6 bases). Looked up from germline, CDR1 is LGHNA and CDR2 is YNFKEQ. The V end was cut by 4 bases, the J end by 3 bases, with 12 bases between. The length of the CDR3 is 15 residues. CDR3 protein: CASSRGTYDTGELFF. The CDR3 bases are TGTGCCAGCAGCCGAGGGACATATGACACCGGGGAGCTGTTTTTT.

The chain recombines TRBV6-6 with TRBJ2-1; TRBD1 aligns across 8 bases. Germline V gene data show CDR1 as MNHNY and CDR2 as SVGAGI (reference sequence). The CDR3 consists of 14 residues. V was pared by 6 bases and J by 7 bases, with 8 bases of the junction left unmatched. The CDR3, as DNA: TGTGCCAGCAGCCTAACAGGGGGATGGAATGAGCAGTTCTTC. This sequence encodes CASSLTGGWNEQFF.

This chain connects TRBV27 to TRBJ2-7, with 9 bases aligning to TRBD2. J was trimmed by 0 bases and V by 3 bases; bases with no gene match: 3. The CDR3 runs to 15 residues. The germline V gene encodes CDR1 MNHEY and CDR2 SMNVEV (reference sequence). CDR3: CASSFSGRFSYEQYF. The CDR3 nucleotides are TGTGCCAGCAGTTTCAGCGGGAGGTTCTCCTACGAGCAGTACTTC.

CDR3 in DNA: TGTGCCAGCAGAACTAACAGCGGGGGAGGTGAGCAGTACTTC. Its translation: CASRTNSGGGEQYF. The J gene is TRBJ2-7, the V gene TRBV6-5; 8 bases map to TRBD2. V shed 6 bases and J 7 bases; nucleotides not matched to a gene: 11. The CDR3 extends over 14 amino acids. Per germline, CDR1 MNHEY and CDR2 SVGAGI.

Only one count was recorded for this clone. This chain uses TRBV5-1 with TRBJ2-7, with 9 positions matching TRBD1. CDR3 size: 14 residues. V lost 4 bases and J lost 3; bases outside the gene matches: 5. CDR1 is SGHRS and CDR2 is YFSETQ in the germline V gene. For the CDR3, the DNA is TGCGCCAGCAGCAGGGGACAGGGAATCTACGAGCAGTACTTC. This translates into CASSRGQGIYEQYF.

The chain recombines TRBV6-6 with TRBJ2-1; D is unresolved. Germline V gene lookup returns CDR1 MNHNY and CDR2 SVGAGI (reference sequence). The CDR3 length is 13 residues. V lost 2 bases and J lost 6, with 8 bases in between. CDR3 DNA sequence: TGTGCCAGCAGTTACGTAAACAGCAATGAGCAGTTCTTC. Encoded protein: CASSYVNSNEQFF.

This chain joins TRBV6-4 and TRBJ1-4; no clear D. This CDR3 is 13 amino acids long. The V gene's germline CDR1 is MRHNA and CDR2 SNTAGT. The ends were cut back, 5 bases at V and 5 bases at J, with 9 bases in the middle. CDR3 loop: CASSTQANEKLFF. CDR3 sequence (DNA): TGTGCCAGCAGTACCCAGGCGAATGAAAAACTGTTTTTT.

This chain links TRBV9 with TRBJ2-3, with TRBD2 matching over 9 bases. In germline, CDR1 is SGDLS, CDR2 YYNGEE. The CDR3 extends over 17 amino acids. J was trimmed by 8 bases and V by 0 bases; bases with no gene match: 13. The CDR3 region has the DNA TGTGCCAGCAGCGTAGGAAGGGAGCGGGGGGTGGCATTTACGCAGTATTTT. This translates into CASSVGRERGVAFTQYF.

This sequence joins TRBV5-8 and TRBJ2-7; a possible D gene is TRBD1 (8 bases). The germline V and J ends were trimmed by 3 bases and 5 bases, with 18 bases remaining between them. CDR3 length equals 15 residues. CDR1 is SGHTS and CDR2 is YDEGEE in the germline V gene. Written as DNA, the CDR3 is TGTGCCAGCAGCTGGGGAGGCACAGGGGGGGACGAGCAGTACTTC. Its translation: CASSWGGTGGDEQYF.

V is TRBV18 and J is TRBJ1-1; D is undetermined. The CDR3 is made up of 13 amino acids. The germline V gene has CDR1 KGHSH and CDR2 LQKENI. The V gene lost 3 bases and the J gene lost 4 bases, with 9 bases spanning the gap. The CDR3 DNA is TGTGCCAGCTCACCGGCTGCGGTCACTGAAGCTTTCTTT. Encoded protein: CASSPAAVTEAFF.

V is TRBV5-1 and J is TRBJ2-5; the D gene is possibly TRBD2 (6 bases). This CDR3 comprises 14 residues. Between the trimmed V and J ends, which lost 1 base and 0 bases, there was a span of 7 bases. Per the germline V gene, CDR1 is SGHRS and CDR2 is YFSETQ. CDR3: CASSLSGDQETQYF. CDR3 nucleotides: TGCGCCAGCAGCTTGTCGGGGGACCAAGAGACCCAGTACTTC.

The gene calls are TRBV5-6 and TRBJ2-7, with TRBD1 as a possible D gene (6 bases). V was trimmed by 4 bases and J by 2 bases, leaving 22 bases between them. Looked up from germline, CDR1 is SGHDT and CDR2 is YYEEEE. The CDR3 totals 17 residues. The CDR3 DNA reads as TGTGCCAGCAGCACCCGGGACACAGTCCCTTGGGCCTACGAGCAGTACTTC. The encoded protein is CASSTRDTVPWAYEQYF. Full variable domain (missing parts from reference TRBV5-6 and TRBJ2-7): DAGVTQSPTHLIKTRGQQVTLRCSPKSGHDTVSWYQQALGQGPQFIFQYYEEEERQRGNFPDRFSGHQFPNYSSELNVNALLLGDSALYLCASSTRDTVPWAYEQYFGPGTRLTVT.

The V call is TRBV4-2, the J call TRBJ1-1; possibly TRBD1 for D (6 bases). Trimming shortened V by 1 base and J by 3 bases, and 15 bases separated the two germline ends. Looked up from germline, CDR1 is LGHNA and CDR2 is YNFKEQ. The CDR3 contains 16 residues. The CDR3 coding sequence is TGTGCCAGCAGCCAAGCGGATCGACAGGCGGACACTGAAGCTTTCTTT. Residues: CASSQADRQADTEAFF.

The V call is TRBV19, the J call TRBJ2-7, with 7 bases fitting TRBD1. The CDR3 is made up of 15 amino acids. Germline trimming cut 6 bases from V and 2 bases from J; bases unmatched to any gene: 10. The germline gives CDR1 LNHDA, CDR2 SQIVND (reference sequence). The CDR3 here is CASSREGQLPYEQYF. The DNA of the CDR3 is TGTGCCAGTAGCCGAGAGGGACAGCTCCCCTACGAGCAGTACTTC.

V gene TRBV2 combines with J gene TRBJ1-5; D perhaps matches TRBD1 (5 bases). Germline V gene sequence: CDR1 SNHLY, CDR2 FYNNEI. CDR3 size: 15 residues. The ends were cut back, 4 bases at V and 5 bases at J, with 15 bases in the middle. The CDR3 nucleotides read TGTGCCAGCAGTGCAGGGCTAGAATCCTATCAGCCCCAGCATTTT. Translated: CASSAGLESYQPQHF.